This T cell receptor beta chain derives from a study of T cell responses to AZD1222 COVID-19 vaccine. Study-level findings and limits: Repertoires in all cases were sampled only once the peak T cell response had passed. Among AZD1222 vaccinees, only six were seropositive at baseline. In the spike-specific TCR repertoire, nearly half reportedly target unmutated variant regions. A rise in Spike-specific TCR breadth and depth followed two AZD1222 doses.

TCRdb keeps only in-frame clones here, not all; method: immunoSEQ multiplex PCR. The table lists about 170,000 clones, roughly 85% of them singletons, with 0.95% to 1.1% in the top ten. The CDR3 is 13 residues long. CDR1 MNHEY and CDR2 SVGAGI come from the germline V gene. V was trimmed by 7 bases and J by 0 bases, leaving 9 bases between them. Comment on this clone: Its target is not known.

This receptor was identified in an adult who received the AZD1222 COVID-19 vaccine. J is TRBJ1-2 and V is TRBV6-5; D is uncertain. The sample was peripheral blood, taken 28 days after the second AZD1222 dose. DNA of the CDR3: TGTGCCAGCAAGGCAGGAGCTAACTATGGCTACACCTTC. Translation: CASKAGANYGYTF.